These 27 T cell receptor beta chains came from one sample sequenced in a study of OX40 agonist ivuxolimab in advanced cancers. Sequencing used immunoSEQ multiplex PCR; TCRdb keeps in-frame clones, though not all of them. The table records about 28,000 clones, about 77% of them present only once. The sequencing here drew on CD4+ or CD8+ T cells sorted from blood, taken in a trial of the OX40 agonist ivuxolimab. The receptors originated from an adult with an advanced solid tumor such as melanoma, head and neck, liver or kidney cancer.

This chain uses TRBV5-8 with TRBJ2-5; 9 bases align to TRBD1. Trimming cost V 0 bases and J 2 bases; bases outside gene matches: 8. The CDR3 consists of 17 residues. CDR1 and CDR2 from the germline V gene are SGHTS and YDEGEE. In DNA form, the CDR3 reads TGTGCCAGCAGCTTGGGACAGGGGGGGAGATGGCAAGAGACCCAGTACTTC. The encoded protein is CASSLGQGGRWQETQYF.

The table lists this clone with a count of one. The chain is built from TRBV6-1 and TRBJ2-1; 8 positions match TRBD1. The V and J ends lost 3 bases and 6 bases, in that order; junction bases with no gene match: 7. CDR3 length equals 15 residues. Germline V CDR1 and CDR2: MNHNS, SASEGT. This CDR3 is CASSEWQGAGNEQFF. The CDR3 DNA reads TGTGCCAGCAGTGAGTGGCAGGGGGCCGGCAATGAGCAGTTCTTC.

This rearrangement joins TRBV5-6 to TRBJ2-7, with TRBD1 identical over 11 bases. With 5 bases clipped from V and 3 bases from J, the junction kept 7 bases outside the gene matches. This CDR3 comprises 15 residues. In germline, CDR1 is SGHDT, CDR2 YYEEEE. This chain's CDR3 is CASRLSGTGGYEQYF. DNA for the CDR3: TGTGCCAGCAGGTTGTCCGGGACAGGGGGCTACGAGCAGTACTTC.

A remark on this clone: The sample contains more than one DNA sequence encoding this CDR3. The chain joins TRBV10-3 to TRBJ1-2; D is undetermined. In germline, CDR1 is ENHRY, CDR2 SYGVKD. Trimming pared 2 bases from V and 3 bases from J, leaving 13 bases between. The CDR3 runs 15 residues. The CDR3: CAISERAANYYGYTF. For the CDR3, the DNA is TGTGCCATCAGTGAGCGCGCGGCGAACTACTATGGCTACACCTTC.

This clone was detected only once. The CDR3 reads CASRRLLTGVNEKLFF. In DNA form, the CDR3 reads TGTGCCAGCAGGCGCCTCTTGACAGGGGTTAATGAAAAACTGTTTTTT. The chain employs TRBV5-5 and TRBJ1-4; 8 nucleotides agree with TRBD1. The CDR3 is 16 residues long. Trimming took 5 bases from V and 4 from J; bases not matched to a gene: 10. Germline values: CDR1 SGHKS, CDR2 YYEKEE (reference sequence). The complete variable domain, with remaining parts taken from reference TRBV5-5 and TRBJ1-4, reads DAGVTQSPTHLIKTRGQQVTLRCSPISGHKSVSWYQQVLGQGPQFIFQYYEKEERGRGNFPDRFSARQFPNYSSELNVNALLLGDSALYLCASRRLLTGVNEKLFFGSGTQLSVL.

This clone is classed as medium-sized (0.01 to 0.1%). The same CDR3 also results from other DNA sequences found in this sample. V usage is TRBV9 and J usage is TRBJ2-7, with 7 bases aligning to TRBD2. The V gene's germline CDR1 is SGDLS and CDR2 YYNGEE. V shed 8 bases and J 9 bases; nucleotides not matched to a gene: 17. The CDR3 has 14 residues. Written as DNA, the CDR3 is TGTGCCAGTAACGGGGGGACCCCATTTGATGGGCAGTACTTC. Its translation: CASNGGTPFDGQYF.

The chain uses TRBV7-9 and TRBJ1-2; the D is unclear. Germline V gene sequence: CDR1 SEHNR, CDR2 FQNEAQ (reference sequence). This CDR3 region has 15 residues. V lost 5 bases to trimming and J lost 0 bases, with 13 bases between them. The DNA for the CDR3 is TGTGCCAGCAGCCCCAGGACGCTCCCTAACTATGGCTACACCTTC. Translated, it gives CASSPRTLPNYGYTF. The whole variable domain, remainder taken from reference TRBV7-9 and TRBJ1-2, is DTGVSQNPRHKITKRGQNVTFRCDPISEHNRLYWYRQTLGQGPEFLTYFQNEAQLEKSRLLSDRFSAERPKGSFSTLEIQRTEQGDSAMYLCASSPRTLPNYGYTFGSGTRLTVV.

This clone was found a few times. Other nucleotide sequences from this sample produce the same CDR3. The rearrangement uses TRBV5-4 and TRBJ1-3; tentative D call: TRBD1 (5 bases). CDR1 and CDR2 (germline): SGHNT, YYREEE (reference sequence). CDR3 length: 13 amino acids. V was cut by 2 bases and J by 4 bases, with 7 bases left in between. The CDR3 spells CASSFGGGNTIYF. CDR3 coding DNA: TGTGCCAGCAGCTTTGGGGGAGGAAACACCATATATTTT.

The chain is built from TRBV6-5 and TRBJ1-1; no clear D. Trimming cost V 5 bases and J 4 bases, with 14 bases left between them. The V gene's germline CDR1 is MNHEY and CDR2 SVGAGI. There are 14 residues in the CDR3. The CDR3 coding sequence is TGTGCCAGCAGTACCGGACCGGGGAGCACTGAAGCTTTCTTT. It yields the protein CASSTGPGSTEAFF.

The chain is built from TRBV9 and TRBJ1-1; TRBD1 aligns across 7 bases. The germline V gene encodes CDR1 SGDLS and CDR2 YYNGEE. The length of the CDR3 is 17 residues. V trimming: 4 bases; J trimming: 3 bases; junction bases outside the gene matches: 15. The CDR3 region is CASSPLEWEGAYTEAFF. The CDR3, as DNA: TGTGCCAGCAGCCCCCTGGAATGGGAGGGGGCTTACACTGAAGCTTTCTTT. The variable domain in full, completed from reference TRBV9 and TRBJ1-1, reads DSGVTQTPKHLITATGQRVTLRCSPRSGDLSVYWYQQSLDQGLQFLIQYYNGEERAKGNILERFSAQQFPDLHSELNLSSLELGDSALYFCASSPLEWEGAYTEAFFGQGTRLTVV.

The V and J genes are TRBV6-5 and TRBJ2-5, with 8 bases lining up with TRBD2. CDR1 and CDR2 from the germline V gene are MNHEY and SVGAGI. CDR3 length equals 14 residues. The V gene end was trimmed by 2 bases and the J gene end by 2 bases; junction bases not matched to a gene: 1. The CDR3 DNA is TGTGCCAGCAGTTACGCTAGCGGGCAAGAGACCCAGTACTTC. The encoded protein is CASSYASGQETQYF.

This chain links TRBV4-3 with TRBJ1-3, with 9 bases aligning to TRBD1. Germline trimming cut 2 bases from V and 8 bases from J; bases unmatched to any gene: 10. This CDR3 region has 16 residues. In germline, CDR1 is LGHNA, CDR2 YSLEER. In DNA, the CDR3 is TGCGCCAGCAGCCAACTGAGGGGACAGGGCATAGACACCATATATTTT. Protein sequence: CASSQLRGQGIDTIYF.

Here the CDR3 DNA reads TGTGCCAGCAGCTTAGGCGGGGGCTCCTACAATGAGCAGTTCTTC. It specifies CASSLGGGSYNEQFF. The chain links TRBV7-6 to TRBJ2-1; 7 bases agree with TRBD2. J lost 0 bases, V lost 1 base, and 0 bases had no gene match. The CDR3 spans 15 residues. CDR1 SGHVS and CDR2 FNYEAQ come from the germline V gene. Looking up the rest from reference TRBV7-6 and TRBJ2-1 gives the full variable domain: GAGVSQSPRYKVTKRGQDVALRCDPISGHVSLYWYRQALGQGPEFLTYFNYEAQQDKSGLPNDRFSAERPEGSISTLTIQRTEQRDSAMYRCASSLGGGSYNEQFFGPGTRLTVL.

The CDR3 DNA sequence: TGTGCCAGCAGTCCCCCCCCCTCTGGAAACACCATATATTTT. Its translation: CASSPPPSGNTIYF. The V gene is TRBV2, the J gene TRBJ1-3; D gene ambiguous. This CDR3 comprises 14 residues. The germline gives CDR1 SNHLY, CDR2 FYNNEI. V dropped 5 bases and J dropped 0 bases, with 8 bases sitting between them.

In its sample, this clone was seen once. The chain carries TRBV7-2 and TRBJ2-1, with 9 positions matching TRBD2. Germline V lookup: CDR1 SGHTA, CDR2 FQGNSA. Unmatched junction bases numbered 5, after V lost 5 bases and J lost 6 bases. This CDR3 comprises 14 residues. The DNA of the CDR3 is TGTGCCAGCAGCCAGGGACTAGCCGCCAATGAGCAGTTCTTC. It translates to CASSQGLAANEQFF.

This clone came up once. V is TRBV29-1 and J is TRBJ2-3; D perhaps matches TRBD2 (6 bases). Trimming shortened V by 0 bases and J by 0 bases, and 10 bases separated the two germline ends. The CDR3 extends over 15 amino acids. Germline values: CDR1 SQVTM, CDR2 ANQGSEA. The CDR3 bases are TGCAGCGTTGAAGATCAAGGGACTAGCACAGATACGCAGTATTTT. Amino acids: CSVEDQGTSTDTQYF.

The chain carries TRBV5-1 and TRBJ1-2; D gene unclear. The CDR3 is 14 amino acids. The V end was cut by 1 base, the J end by 0 bases, with 7 bases between. CDR1 is SGHRS and CDR2 is YFSETQ in the germline V gene. This CDR3 is CASSLSSANYGYTF. As DNA, the CDR3 is TGCGCCAGCAGCTTGTCCTCGGCTAACTATGGCTACACCTTC.

This clone is a singleton in its sample. The chain links TRBV19 to TRBJ2-7; TRBD1 agrees at 11 bases. CDR1 is LNHDA and CDR2 is SQIVND in the germline V gene (reference sequence). Trimming cost V 10 bases and J 6 bases; bases outside gene matches: 8. This CDR3 comprises 13 residues. CDR3 amino acids: CATSYGTGGEQYF. The CDR3 DNA reads TGTGCCACCAGTTACGGGACAGGGGGCGAGCAGTACTTC.

CDR3: CASSPEMRENTEAFF. As DNA, the CDR3 is TGTGCCAGCAGCCCTGAAATGCGGGAGAACACTGAAGCTTTCTTT. V gene TRBV7-9 combines with J gene TRBJ1-1; D is undetermined. The CDR3 is 15 residues long. Germline lookup yields CDR1 SEHNR and CDR2 FQNEAQ (reference sequence). V gave up 5 bases and J gave up 1 base, with 14 bases separating them.

In this sample, this clone turned up a few times. The gene calls are TRBV9 and TRBJ1-5; D gene uncertain. The germline gives CDR1 SGDLS, CDR2 YYNGEE. The CDR3 covers 14 residues. V was clipped by 4 bases and J by 0 bases, with 8 bases between them. CDR3 sequence (DNA): TGTGCCAGCAGCCCAGAGGTTAGCAATCAGCCCCAGCATTTT. Its protein is CASSPEVSNQPQHF. The variable domain in full, completed from reference TRBV9 and TRBJ1-5, reads DSGVTQTPKHLITATGQRVTLRCSPRSGDLSVYWYQQSLDQGLQFLIQYYNGEERAKGNILERFSAQQFPDLHSELNLSSLELGDSALYFCASSPEVSNQPQHFGDGTRLSIL.

The V call is TRBV1, the J call TRBJ2-3. TRBV1 corresponds to a pseudogene. The CDR3 has 10 amino acids. The CDR3 DNA reads as TGCACCAGCAGCCAGGATACGCAGTATTTT. This encodes CTSSQDTQYF.

The rearrangement uses TRBV7-6 and TRBJ2-2; 7 bases map to TRBD1. The J segment lost 0 bases and the V segment lost 2 bases, leaving 3 bases of the junction unmatched. Germline CDR1 reads SGHVS; CDR2 reads FNYEAQ. CDR3 length equals 16 residues. CDR3 amino acids: CASSLQGGANTGELFF. In DNA, the CDR3 is TGTGCCAGCAGCTTACAAGGGGGCGCGAACACCGGGGAGCTGTTTTTT. Drawing the rest from reference TRBV7-6 and TRBJ2-2, the complete variable domain is GAGVSQSPRYKVTKRGQDVALRCDPISGHVSLYWYRQALGQGPEFLTYFNYEAQQDKSGLPNDRFSAERPEGSISTLTIQRTEQRDSAMYRCASSLQGGANTGELFFGEGSRLTVL.

The chain links TRBV18 to TRBJ2-7, with 10 bases fitting TRBD1. The CDR3 consists of 16 residues. Germline-derived CDR1 and CDR2 are KGHSH and LQKENI. The junction had 7 bases not matched to a gene; V was cut back by 2 bases and J by 3 bases. The DNA for the CDR3 is TGTGCCAGCTCACCAAGATTTAGGACAGGGGGCTACGAGCAGTACTTC. Encoded protein: CASSPRFRTGGYEQYF.

The chain joins TRBV30 to TRBJ1-4; D possibly corresponds to TRBD1 (6 bases). The CDR3 consists of 15 residues. Germline values: CDR1 GTSNPN, CDR2 SVGIG (reference sequence). Trimming took off 0 bases at V and 8 bases at J, with 16 bases between the two ends. CDR3 sequence: CAWSVGLGGPEKLFF. The CDR3 nucleotides are TGTGCCTGGAGTGTGGGCCTTGGGGGGCCCGAAAAACTGTTTTTT.

The chain couples TRBV7-9 to TRBJ2-7, with a possible D match to TRBD1 (5 bases). V lost 5 bases and J 5 bases, leaving 16 bases between the germline ends. The germline CDR1 and CDR2 sequences are SEHNR and FQNEAQ (reference sequence). The CDR3 spans 14 residues. CDR3 residues: CASSPIPLTDEQYF. CDR3 DNA sequence: TGTGCCAGCAGCCCCATCCCCTTGACAGACGAGCAGTACTTC. Variable domain in full (rest from reference TRBV7-9 and TRBJ2-7): DTGVSQNPRHKITKRGQNVTFRCDPISEHNRLYWYRQTLGQGPEFLTYFQNEAQLEKSRLLSDRFSAERPKGSFSTLEIQRTEQGDSAMYLCASSPIPLTDEQYFGPGTRLTVT.

The chain links TRBV5-4 to TRBJ1-4; D possibly corresponds to TRBD1 (6 bases). Trimming removed 0 bases at V and 8 bases at J, with 14 bases between. The CDR3 consists of 15 residues. Germline CDR1 is SGHNT and CDR2 is YYREEE (reference sequence). CDR3 loop: CASSLAGDRREKLFF. CDR3 in DNA: TGTGCCAGCAGCTTGGCCGGAGACAGGAGGGAAAAACTGTTTTTT. Together with reference TRBV5-4 and TRBJ1-4, the CDR3 gives the full variable domain: ETGVTQSPTHLIKTRGQQVTLRCSSQSGHNTVSWYQQALGQGPQFIFQYYREEENGRGNFPPRFSGLQFPNYSSELNVNALELDDSALYLCASSLAGDRREKLFFGSGTQLSVL.

The chain recombines TRBV10-3 with TRBJ1-2; no clear D gene. Between the trimmed V and J ends, which lost 0 bases and 2 bases, there was a span of 10 bases. The CDR3 sequence is 15 residues long. Germline CDR1 is ENHRY and CDR2 is SYGVKD. The CDR3 loop is CAISESSDANYGYTF. CDR3 nucleotides: TGTGCCATCAGTGAGTCGTCAGACGCGAACTATGGCTACACCTTC.